This is a list of T cell receptor beta chains from one sample in a study of radiotherapy plus CTLA-4 blockade in lung cancer. Only in-frame clones appear in the TCRdb table, and some are missing; sequencing was by immunoSEQ multiplex PCR. The sample contains about 51,000 clones, about 76% of which appear only once. Sample: peripheral blood, taken from a patient treated with radiotherapy plus ipilimumab. The source of these receptors is a human donor with non-small cell lung cancer who had a complete response to radiotherapy plus ipilimumab. CDR3s include the opening cysteine and the closing phenylalanine or tryptophan. A D gene is named only where the DNA matches it firmly. Expanded clones get a size class; other rows say once, few or many, or leave the size out.

J,D,size,V,DNA,CDR3
TRBJ1-2,NA,NA,TRBV5-3,TGTGCCAGAAGCTTGATAGCGCTACAAAGAGACTATGGCTACACCTTC,CARSLIALQRDYGYTF
TRBJ2-1,TRBD1,medium-sized,TRBV6-5,TGTGCCAGCAGTTACTCGGCAGGGGGCCTGTTCTTC,CASSYSAGGLFF
TRBJ2-5,NA,NA,TRBV9,TGTGCCAGCAGCGTAGGGGGGGAACAAGAGACCCAGTACTTC,CASSVGGEQETQYF
TRBJ1-2,NA,few,TRBV7-9,TGTGCCAGCAGCCCGAGCGACAGCTATGGCTACACCTTC,CASSPSDSYGYTF
TRBJ2-3,NA,NA,TRBV2,TGTGCCAGCAAATTGTTTCTAAGCACAGATACGCAGTATTTT,CASKLFLSTDTQYF
TRBJ1-4,TRBD1,NA,TRBV5-1,TGCGCCAGCAGCTTGAGTGGACAGGGAAAACTGTTTTTT,CASSLSGQGKLFF
TRBJ1-1,NA,NA,TRBV30,TGTGCCTGGACACGGTTGAACACTGAAGCTTTCTTT,CAWTRLNTEAFF
TRBJ2-7,NA,NA,TRBV5-4,TGTGCCAGCAGCTTGGGAGGGCCGGGCTCCTACGAGCAGTACTTC,CASSLGGPGSYEQYF
TRBJ2-7,TRBD2,NA,TRBV4-3,TGCGCCAGCAGCACCCGGACGGGGGGCTACGAGCAGTACTTC,CASSTRTGGYEQYF
TRBJ2-3,NA,NA,TRBV28,TGTGCCAGCAGTTTATCTGGGCGGGGCACAGATACGCAGTATTTT,CASSLSGRGTDTQYF
TRBJ1-2,NA,NA,TRBV6-6,TGTGCCAGCAGTTCAGGGTTTAACTATGGCTACACCTTC,CASSSGFNYGYTF
TRBJ2-3,TRBD2,NA,TRBV10-1,TGCGCCAGCAGTGGACTAGCGGGAGTGGATACGCAGTATTTT,CASSGLAGVDTQYF
TRBJ1-6,TRBD1,NA,TRBV2,TGTGCCAGCACCCTACGCGTGGGACAGACAAATTCACCCCTCCACTTT,CASTLRVGQTNSPLHF
TRBJ2-2,NA,NA,TRBV5-1,TGCGCCAGCAGCCCCTCCGGACAGAACACCGGGGAGCTGTTTTTT,CASSPSGQNTGELFF
TRBJ2-3,NA,few,TRBV4-3,TGCGCCAGCAGCCAAGGGTCAGGGGAGCGCCCAACAGATACGCAGTATTTT,CASSQGSGERPTDTQYF
TRBJ1-1,NA,NA,TRBV2,TGTGCCAGCAGGGCGGGGGCCACTGAAGCTTTCTTT,CASRAGATEAFF
TRBJ1-1,NA,NA,TRBV28,TGTGCCAGCAGTTCAGCAGGAGGAGGATGGGACACTGAAGCTTTCTTT,CASSSAGGGWDTEAFF
TRBJ2-5,TRBD1,NA,TRBV6-1,TGTGCCAGCAGTGACCGGGACAGGGAAATTCAGACCCAGTACTTC,CASSDRDREIQTQYF
TRBJ1-1,NA,NA,TRBV15,TGTGCCACCAGCAGAGATCTGGGCCTCAACACTGAAGCTTTCTTT,CATSRDLGLNTEAFF
TRBJ1-1,NA,NA,TRBV25-1,TGTGCCAGCAGGCGGGGTTGGGGTGACACTGAAGCTTTCTTT,CASRRGWGDTEAFF
TRBJ2-1,NA,NA,TRBV15,TGTGCCACCAGCTTAGGTCACAGGGACAATGAGCAGTTCTTC,CATSLGHRDNEQFF
TRBJ2-4,NA,NA,TRBV15,TGTGCCACCAGCATTTGGGCGTCAACTAAAAACATTCAGTACTTC,CATSIWASTKNIQYF
TRBJ2-3,TRBD1,NA,TRBV7-6,TGTGCCAGCAGCCCGGGACAGGGTTCAGATACGCAGTATTTT,CASSPGQGSDTQYF
TRBJ1-1,NA,NA,TRBV20-1,TGCAGTGCACACAGGGTCCCTGAAGCTTTCTTT,CSAHRVPEAFF
TRBJ1-2,TRBD1,NA,TRBV7-9,TGTGCCAGCAGCTTAGCCTGGGGACAGGGGGCAGACTATGGCTACACCTTC,CASSLAWGQGADYGYTF
TRBJ1-1,NA,NA,TRBV2,TGTGCCAGCAGACGGGGGTCTCGGGACACTGAAGCTTTCTTT,CASRRGSRDTEAFF
TRBJ1-3,NA,NA,TRBV30,TGTGCCTTAGCGGACTCTGGAAACACCATATATTTT,CALADSGNTIYF
TRBJ1-2,NA,NA,TRBV11-3,TGTGCCAGCAGCACAACCCAACAGGGCAACTATGGCTACACCTTC,CASSTTQQGNYGYTF
TRBJ2-3,NA,once,TRBV6-1,TGTGCCAGCACTTCCAAATCGGGCACAGATACGCAGTATTTT,CASTSKSGTDTQYF
TRBJ2-1,NA,NA,TRBV18,TGTGCCAGCTCACCAAACAGCAATGAGCAGTTCTTC,CASSPNSNEQFF
TRBJ1-3,TRBD1,few,TRBV19,TGTGCCACCGGGGACAGGACTATCTCTGGAAACACCATATATTTT,CATGDRTISGNTIYF
TRBJ2-3,NA,NA,TRBV30,TGTGCCTGGACTTCTCTCGAACAGAGCTTCACAGATACGCAGTATTTT,CAWTSLEQSFTDTQYF
TRBJ2-5,NA,NA,TRBV6-5,TGTGCCAGCACCTCTACAGGTGGAGAGACCCAGTACTTC,CASTSTGGETQYF
TRBJ2-5,NA,NA,TRBV9,TGTGCCAGCAGCGTAGGAGTCGGGGAGACCCAGTACTTC,CASSVGVGETQYF
TRBJ1-1,NA,NA,TRBV4-1,TGCGCCAGCAGCCTACAGATGAACACTGAAGCTTTCTTT,CASSLQMNTEAFF
TRBJ1-3,TRBD1,NA,TRBV4-3,TGCGCCAGCAGCCAAAGGGAGACAGGGAGCTCTGGAAACACCATATATTTT,CASSQRETGSSGNTIYF
TRBJ2-5,TRBD2,once,TRBV19,TGTGCCAGTACCAAGGGACGCGGGGGCCAAGAGACCCAGTACTTC,CASTKGRGGQETQYF
TRBJ2-3,TRBD2,NA,TRBV7-9,TGTGCCAGCAGCTCCCCCAGAATAAGGACTAGCGGACACACAGATACGCAGTATTTT,CASSSPRIRTSGHTDTQYF
TRBJ1-2,TRBD1,NA,TRBV5-1,TGCGCCAGCAGCCTGGGGACAGGGAAGGACTATGGCTACACCTTC,CASSLGTGKDYGYTF
TRBJ1-1,TRBD1,NA,TRBV18,TGTGCCAGCTCAGGGACAGGGTGGAGGACTGAAGCTTTCTTT,CASSGTGWRTEAFF
TRBJ1-5,NA,NA,TRBV7-8,TGTGCCAGCAGCTTAGGAGAGGACAATCAGCCCCAGCATTTT,CASSLGEDNQPQHF